The source of this T cell receptor beta chain is a study of shared T cell receptors in the human thymus. Libraries were prepared by immunoSEQ multiplex PCR; TCRdb keeps only in-frame clonotypes and omits some of them. Of around 730,000 clones in the sample, 75% to 90% are singletons; the top ten hold approximately 0.01%. V was trimmed by 7 bases and J by 2 bases, leaving 12 bases between them. The CDR3 extends over 14 amino acids. Germline CDR1 reads SNHLY; CDR2 reads FYNNEI. The same data also contributed to another study, on human thymus T cells. Per that paper: Donors consisted of healthy Finnish infants (having corrective surgery for congenital heart defects).

Sequencing used thymocytes. J is TRBJ1-3 and V is TRBV2, with D unresolved. The sequence derives from a girl less than two years old with a congenital heart defect. The chain's CDR3 is CASTDKTPGNTIYF. DNA for the CDR3: TGTGCCAGCACTGACAAGACTCCTGGAAACACCATATATTTT.